This T cell receptor (beta chain) was sequenced in a study of T cell repertoires in cytomegalovirus infection. Germline V gene lookup returns CDR1 MNHEY and CDR2 SVGEGT. The CDR3 loop spans 14 amino acids. Trimming removed 7 bases at V and 5 bases at J, with 18 bases between. Each CDR3 protein gets one entry after TCRdb re-called the reads with MiXCR. The profile shows about 600,000 distinct CDR3 sequences, less than 25% of them singletons. This clonotype occurred a few times. The sequence came from a human donor in good health (CMV status not recorded). Some clones in this sample may be carry-over from other donors' samples. Sequencing was done on a sample of CD8+ T cells from PBMCs. V and J are TRBV6-2 or TRBV6-3 and TRBJ2-7, with D perhaps TRBD1 (6 bases). The CDR3 coding sequence is TGTGCCAGCAAATTTGGACAGTCGGTCCACGAGCAGTACTTC. This sequence encodes CASKFGQSVHEQYF.